The present T cell receptor (beta chain) was sequenced within a study of early T cells in non-severe SARS-CoV-2 infection. TCRdb reanalysed the 5' RACE reads using MiXCR and keeps one entry per CDR3 protein. Among 85,000 to 100,000 distinct CDR3 sequences listed, 11% were seen once. Germline CDR1 reads SQVTM; CDR2 reads ANQGSEA. This CDR3 comprises 14 residues. V lost 4 bases and J lost 0; bases outside the gene matches: 4. The sequence was collected from an adult who was a healthcare worker with PCR-confirmed SARS-CoV-2 infection or an uninfected control (not recorded which). Here the sequenced sample was whole blood, taken at baseline. The gene calls are TRBV29-1 and TRBJ2-7, with 9 bases lining up with TRBD1. CDR3: CSVAGTGSSYEQYF. Here the CDR3 DNA reads TGCAGCGTTGCCGGGACAGGGAGCTCCTACGAGCAGTACTTC.